What follows are 19 T cell receptor beta chains derived from one specimen sequenced in a study of response to subunit inactivated influenza vaccine. TCRdb re-derived calls from the RT-PCR reads in MiXCR, one entry per CDR3 protein. Here the sample spans approximately 310,000 distinct CDR3 sequences, 20% to 25% being singletons. The sequenced sample was PBMCs from blood, obtained about 20 months after vaccination. The receptors originated from a man aged 45 to 70 who received an inactivated influenza vaccine.

The chain is built from TRBV4-2 and TRBJ2-6; D is undetermined. The CDR3 runs 17 residues. The V end was cut by 0 bases, the J end by 0 bases, with 9 bases between. Germline V gene lookup returns CDR1 LGHNA and CDR2 YNFKEQ. This CDR3 reads CASSQESLLSGANVLTF. The CDR3 DNA sequence: TGTGCCAGCAGCCAAGAGTCCCTACTCTCTGGGGCCAACGTCCTGACTTTC.

This clonotype showed up many times. V gene TRBV5-1 combines with J gene TRBJ1-1; weak D call: TRBD1 (5 bases). In germline, CDR1 is SGHRS, CDR2 YFSETQ. Trimming shortened V by 0 bases and J by 5 bases, and 14 bases separated the two germline ends. The CDR3 runs 15 residues. The CDR3 loop is CASSLEPGQGTEAFF. DNA of the CDR3: TGCGCCAGCAGCTTGGAGCCAGGGCAGGGAACTGAAGCTTTCTTT.

This clonotype was observed a few times. V gene TRBV10-3 combines with J gene TRBJ1-3; D gene uncertain. Trimming pared 0 bases from V and 7 bases from J, leaving 1 base between. The CDR3 extends over 11 amino acids. Germline CDR1 reads ENHRY; CDR2 reads SYGVKD. The CDR3 protein is CAISESNTIYF. For the CDR3, the DNA is TGTGCCATCAGTGAGTCGAACACCATATATTTT.

This chain uses TRBV7-8 with TRBJ1-1, with 8 positions matching TRBD1. The V and J ends lost 3 bases and 4 bases, in that order; junction bases with no gene match: 7. The CDR3 runs to 15 residues. Germline CDR1 SGHVS, CDR2 FQNEAQ. The CDR3 reads CASSFTTTGGTEAFF. The DNA of the CDR3 is TGTGCCAGCAGCTTTACCACTACAGGGGGCACTGAAGCTTTCTTT.

V and J are TRBV5-6 and TRBJ1-1, with 7 bases that match TRBD1. Germline CDR1 and CDR2: SGHDT and YYEEEE. J gave up 4 bases and V 0 bases, and 6 bases lay outside the gene matches. CDR3 length: 15 residues. CDR3 region: CASSLVDRETTEAFF. The DNA of the CDR3 is TGTGCCAGCAGCTTGGTCGACAGGGAGACCACTGAAGCTTTCTTT.

Many counts were recorded for this clonotype. This rearrangement joins TRBV30 to TRBJ1-6, with a tentative D call TRBD1 (6 bases). V was trimmed by 3 bases and J by 7 bases, leaving 16 bases between them. Germline V gene data show CDR1 as GTSNPN and CDR2 as SVGIG (reference sequence). This CDR3 spans 15 amino acids. CDR3 in amino acids: CAWSPFGGQNSPLHF. CDR3 coding DNA: TGTGCCTGGAGCCCGTTTGGGGGCCAGAATTCACCCCTCCACTTT.

This clonotype was counted only a few times. The chain carries TRBV12-3 or TRBV12-4 and TRBJ2-3; possible D gene TRBD2, 6 bases. The CDR3 runs 18 residues. Trimming removed 6 bases from V and 0 bases from J, with 22 bases in between. CDR3 nucleotides: TGTGCCAGCAGCCCGCTCGGTGGCGGGATTTCTAGCACAGATACGCAGTATTTT. This encodes CASSPLGGGISSTDTQYF.

The table lists this clonotype with many counts. The chain combines TRBV20-1 with TRBJ1-5; D is ambiguous. The CDR3 consists of 15 residues. The germline gives CDR1 DFQATT, CDR2 SNEGSKA (reference sequence). The V end lost 7 bases, the J end lost 0 bases, and 16 bases lay between the germline ends. CDR3 DNA sequence: TGCAGTGTCCCAAGACGATTGTATAGCAATCAGCCCCAGCATTTT. This codes for CSVPRRLYSNQPQHF.

This clonotype appeared a few times. V gene TRBV3-1 combines with J gene TRBJ1-1, with a possible D match to TRBD1 (5 bases). V lost 4 bases to trimming and J lost 7 bases, with 16 bases between them. Germline CDR1 reads LGHDT; CDR2 reads YNNKEL (reference sequence). This CDR3 spans 14 amino acids. In DNA, the CDR3 is TGTGCCAGCAGCCCCCTAAGGATGGGGGGTGAAGCTTTCTTT. Translation gives CASSPLRMGGEAFF.

Worth noting for this clonotype: One end of the junction is discordant with germline, which a read error may explain. The chain joins TRBV7-8 to TRBJ1-6, with a possible D match to TRBD1 (5 bases). Germline V CDR1 and CDR2: SGHVS, FQNEAQ. The CDR3 runs to 18 residues. The CDR3 DNA is TGTGCCAGCAGCTCCCTGGGACGAAGTGGGGGAGTCAATTCACCCCTCCAATTT. Its translation: CASSSLGRSGGVNSPLQF. The entire variable domain, with the rest obtained from reference TRBV7-8 and TRBJ1-6, is as follows: GAGVSQSPRYKVAKRGQDVALRCDPISGHVSLFWYQQALGQGPEFLTYFQNEAQLDKSGLPSDRFFAERPEGSVSTLKIQRTQQEDSAVYLCASSSLGRSGGVNSPLQFGNGTRLTVT.

In its sample, this clonotype was seen a few times. The chain is built from TRBV20-1 and TRBJ1-5; the D is unclear. The V end lost 1 base, the J end lost 0 bases, and 10 bases lay between the germline ends. The V gene's germline CDR1 is DFQATT and CDR2 SNEGSKA (reference sequence). The length of the CDR3 is 15 residues. As DNA, the CDR3 is TGCAGTGCTAGAGTAGGGAGACGTAGCAATCAGCCCCAGCATTTT. Translating gives CSARVGRRSNQPQHF.

This clonotype was counted between two and nine times. The genes are TRBV4-1 and TRBJ2-5; D may be TRBD1 (7 bases). Germline V lookup: CDR1 MGHRA, CDR2 YSYEKL. CDR3 length equals 16 residues. V was cut by 0 bases and J by 7 bases, with 18 bases left in between. CDR3 coding DNA: TGCGCCAGCAGCCAAGATATCCAGGGGGGCGTGGCGACCCAGTACTTC. Encoded protein: CASSQDIQGGVATQYF.

This clonotype has only a few counts. V usage is TRBV12-3 or TRBV12-4 and J usage is TRBJ1-6, with 11 bases identical to TRBD1. V lost 3 bases to trimming and J lost 8 bases; unmatched junction nucleotides: 6. The CDR3 totals 16 residues. The CDR3 protein is CASSLGTGGVYSPLHF. The DNA of the CDR3 is TGTGCCAGCAGTTTGGGGACAGGGGGAGTTTATTCACCCCTCCACTTT.

This sequence joins TRBV20-1 and TRBJ2-5; no clear D. V dropped 1 base and J dropped 2 bases, with 5 bases sitting between them. In germline, CDR1 is DFQATT, CDR2 SNEGSKA (reference sequence). The CDR3 loop spans 12 amino acids. The CDR3 spells CSARAGQETQYF. Here the CDR3 DNA reads TGCAGTGCTAGAGCCGGGCAAGAGACCCAGTACTTC.

This clonotype has a count of ten or more. The genes are TRBV4-3 and TRBJ1-2; D is unresolved. Germline values: CDR1 LGHNA, CDR2 YSLEER. V was shortened by 1 base and J by 5 bases, with 17 bases between the two germline ends. The CDR3 has 16 amino acids. CDR3 sequence (DNA): TGCGCCAGCAGCCAAGGGGAAGGGCGAGACACTTATGGCTACACCTTC. Translation gives CASSQGEGRDTYGYTF.

Only a few counts were recorded for this clonotype. The genes are TRBV29-1 and TRBJ1-1; the D gene is possibly TRBD1 (6 bases). The CDR3 length is 13 residues. Germline CDR1 SQVTM, CDR2 ANQGSEA. The V and J ends lost 6 bases and 5 bases respectively, with 16 bases between them. The CDR3 nucleotides are TGCAGCGTCCTGGGGGCGAGCGGGACTGAAGCTTTCTTT. Translating gives CSVLGASGTEAFF.

The chain has TRBV18 and TRBJ1-2; D gene ambiguous. Trimming took off 2 bases at V and 6 bases at J, with 10 bases between the two ends. The length of the CDR3 is 13 residues. Germline V gene data show CDR1 as KGHSH and CDR2 as LQKENI. In DNA form, the CDR3 reads TGTGCCAGCTCACCAATTGGTGGGGATGGCTACACCTTC. Its protein is CASSPIGGDGYTF.

Concerning this clonotype itself: A much larger clone differs from this one at a single base, so this may be a read error. The rearrangement links TRBV7-9 to TRBJ1-2; D is ambiguous. Germline V gene sequence: CDR1 SEHNR, CDR2 FQNEAQ (reference sequence). The CDR3 sequence is 13 residues long. CDR3 nucleotides: TGTGCCGGCAGCTTAGCGGCCGCGGATGGCTACACCTTC. It specifies CAGSLAAADGYTF. Full variable domain (remainder filled in from reference TRBV7-9 and TRBJ1-2): DTGVSQNPRHKITKRGQNVTFRCDPISEHNRLYWYRQTLGQGPEFLTYFQNEAQLEKSRLLSDRFSAERPKGSFSTLEIQRTEQGDSAMYLCAGSLAAADGYTFGSGTRLTVV.

This clonotype has a handful of counts. The rearrangement joins TRBV7-9 to TRBJ2-1, with TRBD2 matching 8 bases. With 6 bases clipped from V and 8 bases from J, the junction kept 18 bases outside the gene matches. The germline CDR1 and CDR2 sequences are SEHNR and FQNEAQ (reference sequence). This CDR3 is built from 17 residues. CDR3: CASSPKVAGGLSYEQFF. For the CDR3, the DNA is TGTGCCAGCAGTCCAAAGGTTGCGGGAGGCTTGAGCTATGAGCAGTTCTTC. Variable domain in full (rest from reference TRBV7-9 and TRBJ2-1): DTGVSQNPRHKITKRGQNVTFRCDPISEHNRLYWYRQTLGQGPEFLTYFQNEAQLEKSRLLSDRFSAERPKGSFSTLEIQRTEQGDSAMYLCASSPKVAGGLSYEQFFGPGTRLTVL.